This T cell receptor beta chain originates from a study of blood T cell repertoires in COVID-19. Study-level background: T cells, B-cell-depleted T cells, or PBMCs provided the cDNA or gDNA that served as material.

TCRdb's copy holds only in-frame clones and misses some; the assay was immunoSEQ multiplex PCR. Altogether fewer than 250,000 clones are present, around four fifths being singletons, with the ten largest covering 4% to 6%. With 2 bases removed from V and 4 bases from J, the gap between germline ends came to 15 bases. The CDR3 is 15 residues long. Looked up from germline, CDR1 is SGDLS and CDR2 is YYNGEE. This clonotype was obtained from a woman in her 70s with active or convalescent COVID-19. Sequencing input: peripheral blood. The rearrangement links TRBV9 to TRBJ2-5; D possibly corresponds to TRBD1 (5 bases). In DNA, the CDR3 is TGTGCCAGCAGCGTTCAGGGTAGTGGGGTAGAGACCCAGTACTTC. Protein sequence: CASSVQGSGVETQYF.